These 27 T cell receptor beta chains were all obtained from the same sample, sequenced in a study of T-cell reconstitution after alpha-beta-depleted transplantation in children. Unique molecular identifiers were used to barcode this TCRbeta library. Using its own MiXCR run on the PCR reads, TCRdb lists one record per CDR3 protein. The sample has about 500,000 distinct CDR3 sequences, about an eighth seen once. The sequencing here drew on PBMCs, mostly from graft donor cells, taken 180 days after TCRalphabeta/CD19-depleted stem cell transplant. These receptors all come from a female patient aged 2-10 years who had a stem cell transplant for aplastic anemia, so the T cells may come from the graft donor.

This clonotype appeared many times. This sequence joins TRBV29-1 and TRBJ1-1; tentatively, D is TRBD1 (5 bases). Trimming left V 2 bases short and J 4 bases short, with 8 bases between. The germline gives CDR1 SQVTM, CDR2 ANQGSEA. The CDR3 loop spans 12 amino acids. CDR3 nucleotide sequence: TGCAGCGTTGAATGGGGGACCACTGAAGCTTTCTTT. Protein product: CSVEWGTTEAFF.

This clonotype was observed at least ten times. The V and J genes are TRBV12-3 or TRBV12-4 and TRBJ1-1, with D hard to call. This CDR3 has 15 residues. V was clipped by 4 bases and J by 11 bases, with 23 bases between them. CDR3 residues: CASSSPRGAHIDAFF. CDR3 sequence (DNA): TGTGCCAGCAGTTCCCCTCGGGGAGCTCACATAGATGCTTTCTTT.

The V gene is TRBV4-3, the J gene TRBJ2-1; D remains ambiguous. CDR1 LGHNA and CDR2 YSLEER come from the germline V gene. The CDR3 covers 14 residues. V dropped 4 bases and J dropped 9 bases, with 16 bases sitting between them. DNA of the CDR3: TGCGCCAGCAGCCTGAGTGACTTCAGCGCTGAGCAGTTCTTC. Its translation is CASSLSDFSAEQFF.

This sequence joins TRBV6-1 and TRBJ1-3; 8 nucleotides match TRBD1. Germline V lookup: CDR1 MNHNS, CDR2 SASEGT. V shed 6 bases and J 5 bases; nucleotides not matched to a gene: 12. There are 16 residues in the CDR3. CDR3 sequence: CASSRRPGQGRNTIYF. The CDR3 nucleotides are TGTGCCAGCAGCCGCCGCCCCGGACAGGGCCGAAACACCATATATTTT.

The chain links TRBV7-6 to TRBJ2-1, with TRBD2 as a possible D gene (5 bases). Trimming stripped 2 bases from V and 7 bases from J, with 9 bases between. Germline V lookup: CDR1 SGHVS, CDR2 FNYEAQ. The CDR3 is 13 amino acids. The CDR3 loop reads CASSLWETNEQFF. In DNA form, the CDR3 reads TGTGCCAGCAGCTTATGGGAGACGAATGAGCAGTTCTTC.

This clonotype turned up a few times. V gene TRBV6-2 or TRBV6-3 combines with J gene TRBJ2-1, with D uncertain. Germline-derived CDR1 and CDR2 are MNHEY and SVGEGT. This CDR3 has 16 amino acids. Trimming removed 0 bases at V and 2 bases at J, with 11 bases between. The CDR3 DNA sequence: TGTGCCAGCAGTTACTCGATCGGCCTACCCTACAATGAGCAGTTCTTC. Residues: CASSYSIGLPYNEQFF.

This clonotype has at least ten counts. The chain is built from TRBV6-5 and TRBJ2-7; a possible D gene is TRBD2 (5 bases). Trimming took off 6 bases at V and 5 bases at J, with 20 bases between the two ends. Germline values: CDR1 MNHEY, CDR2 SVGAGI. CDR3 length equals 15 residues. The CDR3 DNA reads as TGTGCCAGCAGGCGGGTTGGCGGGTCCGTCCACGAGCAGTACTTC. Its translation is CASRRVGGSVHEQYF.

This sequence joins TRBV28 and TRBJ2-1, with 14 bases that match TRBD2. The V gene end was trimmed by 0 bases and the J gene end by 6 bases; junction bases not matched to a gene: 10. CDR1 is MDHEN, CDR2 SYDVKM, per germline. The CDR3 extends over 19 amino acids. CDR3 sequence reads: CASSLWLGLAGVTPNEQFF. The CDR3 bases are TGTGCCAGCAGTTTATGGCTGGGACTAGCGGGAGTTACCCCCAATGAGCAGTTCTTC.

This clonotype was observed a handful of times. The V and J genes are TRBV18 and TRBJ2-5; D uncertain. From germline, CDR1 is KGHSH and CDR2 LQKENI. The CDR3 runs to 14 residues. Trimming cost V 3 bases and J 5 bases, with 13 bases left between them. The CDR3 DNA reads TGTGCCAGCTCACCGAATTCAGGAGAGGAGACCCAGTACTTC. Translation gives CASSPNSGEETQYF. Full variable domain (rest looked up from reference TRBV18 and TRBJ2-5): NAGVMQNPRHLVRRRGQEARLRCSPMKGHSHVYWYRQLPEEGLKFMVYLQKENIIDESGMPKERFSAEFPKEGPSILRIQQVVRGDSAAYFCASSPNSGEETQYFGPGTRLLVL.

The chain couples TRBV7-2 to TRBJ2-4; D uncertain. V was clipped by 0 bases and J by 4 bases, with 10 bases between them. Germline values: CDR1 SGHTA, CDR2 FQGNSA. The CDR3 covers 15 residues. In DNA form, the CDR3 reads TGTGCCAGCAGCTTAGCTTCATGGGTAAAAAACATTCAGTACTTC. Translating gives CASSLASWVKNIQYF.

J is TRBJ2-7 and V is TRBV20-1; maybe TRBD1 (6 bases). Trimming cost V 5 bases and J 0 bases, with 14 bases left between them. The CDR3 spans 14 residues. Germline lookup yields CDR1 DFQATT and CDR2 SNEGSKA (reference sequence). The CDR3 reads CSAVQGPSSYEQYF. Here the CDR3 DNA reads TGCAGTGCTGTCCAGGGGCCGAGCTCCTACGAGCAGTACTTC.

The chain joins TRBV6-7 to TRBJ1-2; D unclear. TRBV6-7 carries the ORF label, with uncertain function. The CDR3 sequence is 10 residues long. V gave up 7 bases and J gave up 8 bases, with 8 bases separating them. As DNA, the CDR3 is TGTGCCAGCACCGGACCGGGCTACACCTTC. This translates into CASTGPGYTF.

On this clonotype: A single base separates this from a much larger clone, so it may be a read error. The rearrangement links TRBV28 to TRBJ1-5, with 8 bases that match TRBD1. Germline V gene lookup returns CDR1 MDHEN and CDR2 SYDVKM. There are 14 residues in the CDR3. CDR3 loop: CASGFGQGRQPQHF. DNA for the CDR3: TGTGCCAGCGGTTTCGGACAGGGTCGACAGCCCCAGCATTTT.

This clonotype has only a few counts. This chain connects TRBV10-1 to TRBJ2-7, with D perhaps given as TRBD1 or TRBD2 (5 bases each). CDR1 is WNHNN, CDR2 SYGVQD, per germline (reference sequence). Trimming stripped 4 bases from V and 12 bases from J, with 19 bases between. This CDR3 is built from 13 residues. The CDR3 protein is CASSGDPGAKAYF. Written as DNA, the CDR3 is TGCGCCAGCAGTGGGGACCCAGGAGCCAAGGCGTACTTC.

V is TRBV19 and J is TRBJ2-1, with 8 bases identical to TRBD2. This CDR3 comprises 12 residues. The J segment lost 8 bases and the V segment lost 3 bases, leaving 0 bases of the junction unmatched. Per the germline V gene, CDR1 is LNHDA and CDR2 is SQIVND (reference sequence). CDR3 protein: CASSISGDEQFF. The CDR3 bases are TGTGCCAGTAGTATTAGCGGGGATGAGCAGTTCTTC.

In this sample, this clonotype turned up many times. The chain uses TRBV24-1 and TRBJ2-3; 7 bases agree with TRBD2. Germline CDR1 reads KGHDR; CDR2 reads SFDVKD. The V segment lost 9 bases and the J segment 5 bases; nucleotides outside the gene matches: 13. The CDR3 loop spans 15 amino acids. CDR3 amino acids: CATGRTAGVGDTQYF. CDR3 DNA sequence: TGTGCCACCGGGAGGACGGCGGGAGTGGGAGATACGCAGTATTTT.

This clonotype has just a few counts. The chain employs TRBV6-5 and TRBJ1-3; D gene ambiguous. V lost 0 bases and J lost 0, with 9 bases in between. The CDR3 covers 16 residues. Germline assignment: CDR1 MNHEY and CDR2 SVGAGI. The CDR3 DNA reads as TGTGCCAGCAGTTACTCGACCGGAGCCTCTGGAAACACCATATATTTT. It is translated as CASSYSTGASGNTIYF.

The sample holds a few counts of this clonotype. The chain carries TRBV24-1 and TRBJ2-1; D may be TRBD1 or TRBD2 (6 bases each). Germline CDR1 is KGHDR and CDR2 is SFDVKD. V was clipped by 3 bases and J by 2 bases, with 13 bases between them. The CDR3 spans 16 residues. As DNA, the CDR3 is TGTGCCACCAGTGATGGGGCCCGGGGGCCCTACAATGAGCAGTTCTTC. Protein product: CATSDGARGPYNEQFF.

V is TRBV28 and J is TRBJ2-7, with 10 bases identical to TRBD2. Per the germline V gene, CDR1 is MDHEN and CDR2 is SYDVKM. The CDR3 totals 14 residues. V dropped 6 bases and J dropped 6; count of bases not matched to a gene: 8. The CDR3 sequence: CASSPTSGFREQYF. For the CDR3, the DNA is TGTGCCAGCAGCCCGACTAGCGGGTTTCGCGAGCAGTACTTC.

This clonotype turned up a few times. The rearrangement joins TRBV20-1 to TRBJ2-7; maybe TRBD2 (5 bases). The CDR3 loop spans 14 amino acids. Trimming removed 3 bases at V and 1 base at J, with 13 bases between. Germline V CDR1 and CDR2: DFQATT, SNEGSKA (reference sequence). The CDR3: CSARGSGRSYEQYF. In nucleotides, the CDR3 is TGCAGTGCTAGGGGAAGTGGGAGATCCTACGAGCAGTACTTC.

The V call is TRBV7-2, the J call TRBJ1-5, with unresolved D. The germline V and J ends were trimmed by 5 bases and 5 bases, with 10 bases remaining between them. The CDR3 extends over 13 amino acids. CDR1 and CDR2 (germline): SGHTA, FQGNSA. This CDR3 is CASSHDTYQPQHF. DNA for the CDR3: TGTGCCAGCAGCCATGACACATATCAGCCCCAGCATTTT.

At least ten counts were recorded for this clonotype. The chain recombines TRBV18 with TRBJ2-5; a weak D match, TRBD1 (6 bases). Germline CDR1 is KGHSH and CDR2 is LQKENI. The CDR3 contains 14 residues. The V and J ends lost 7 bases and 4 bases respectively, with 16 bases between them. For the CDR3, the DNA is TGTGCCAGCTTCCTCACAGGGATCGGAGAGACCCAGTACTTC. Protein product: CASFLTGIGETQYF.

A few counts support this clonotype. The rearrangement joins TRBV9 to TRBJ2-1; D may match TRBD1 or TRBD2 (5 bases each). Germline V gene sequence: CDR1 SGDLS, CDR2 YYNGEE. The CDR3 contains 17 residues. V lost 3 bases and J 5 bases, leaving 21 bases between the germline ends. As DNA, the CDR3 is TGTGCCAGCAGCGCCCTAACCTTCCCGGGACCCAACAATGAGCAGTTCTTC. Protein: CASSALTFPGPNNEQFF. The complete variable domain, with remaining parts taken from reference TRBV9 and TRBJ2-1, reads DSGVTQTPKHLITATGQRVTLRCSPRSGDLSVYWYQQSLDQGLQFLIQYYNGEERAKGNILERFSAQQFPDLHSELNLSSLELGDSALYFCASSALTFPGPNNEQFFGPGTRLTVL.

The CDR3 region has the DNA TGTGCCAGCAGCCAAGACCCCGGGGGAACTGAAGCTTTCTTT. Protein product: CASSQDPGGTEAFF. The chain joins TRBV3-1 to TRBJ1-1; a weak D match, TRBD1 (5 bases). Trimming shortened V by 0 bases and J by 5 bases, and 10 bases separated the two germline ends. The CDR3 is made up of 14 amino acids. The germline CDR1 and CDR2 sequences are LGHDT and YNNKEL (reference sequence).

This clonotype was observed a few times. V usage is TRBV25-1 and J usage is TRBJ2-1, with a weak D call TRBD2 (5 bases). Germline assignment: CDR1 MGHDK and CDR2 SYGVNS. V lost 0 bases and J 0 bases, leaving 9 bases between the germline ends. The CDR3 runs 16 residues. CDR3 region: CASSEYSAGSYNEQFF. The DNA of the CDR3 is TGTGCCAGCAGTGAATATTCCGCGGGCTCCTACAATGAGCAGTTCTTC.

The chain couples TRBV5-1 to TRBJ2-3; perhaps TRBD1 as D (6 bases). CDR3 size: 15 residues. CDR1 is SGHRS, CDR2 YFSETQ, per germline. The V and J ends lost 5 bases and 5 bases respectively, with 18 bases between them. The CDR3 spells CASREMGHLGDTQYF. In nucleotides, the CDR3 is TGCGCCAGCAGGGAAATGGGACACCTTGGAGATACGCAGTATTTT.

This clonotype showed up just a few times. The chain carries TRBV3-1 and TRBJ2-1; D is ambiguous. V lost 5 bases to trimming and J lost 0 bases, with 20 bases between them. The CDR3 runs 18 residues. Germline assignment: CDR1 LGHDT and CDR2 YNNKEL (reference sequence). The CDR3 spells CASSSRTRAMSSYNEQFF. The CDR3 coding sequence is TGTGCCAGCAGCTCAAGGACCCGGGCGATGAGCTCCTACAATGAGCAGTTCTTC.